These 12 T cell receptor beta chains were sequenced from one sample in a study of vaccination and CD4 T cells after COVID-19. Specified treatment: approximately 10-day PBMC culture with coronavirus spike peptide pools or control peptides (ViraFEST assay). Collection of the unexposed donor's CD4+ T cells took place before the COVID-19 pandemic (2011-2018). CD4+ T cells that had been cultured provided DNA sequenced with the Oncomine TCR Beta short-read assay. TCRdb called the PCR reads again in MiXCR, with one record for every CDR3 protein. The sample has 7,000 to 8,500 distinct CDR3 sequences, 35% seen once; the top ten hold more than 25%. Their cognate antigens are unknown. Material for sequencing was CD4+ T cells from blood, cultured in vitro. Source of these receptors: a human donor in good health.

The chain is built from TRBV6-1 and TRBJ1-4, with TRBD1 matching 9 bases. CDR3 length: 13 residues. J was trimmed by 7 bases and V by 6 bases; bases with no gene match: 3. CDR1 and CDR2 (germline): MNHNS, SASEGT. The CDR3 DNA reads TGTGCCAGCAGAGACAGGGGGAGTGAAAAACTGTTTTTT. This sequence encodes CASRDRGSEKLFF.

The gene calls are TRBV7-6 and TRBJ2-1; the D gene is possibly TRBD2 (7 bases). V was pared by 0 bases and J by 7 bases, with 10 bases between. Germline CDR1 is SGHVS and CDR2 is FNYEAQ. This CDR3 is built from 14 residues. CDR3 loop: CASSLARGGNEQFF. CDR3 sequence (DNA): TGTGCCAGCAGCTTAGCGAGGGGGGGAAATGAGCAGTTCTTC.

This clonotype was detected only a few times. The gene calls are TRBV6-1 and TRBJ2-4, with D unresolved. V lost 4 bases, J lost 6 bases, and 10 bases lay in between. CDR3 length: 13 residues. CDR1 and CDR2 from the germline V gene are MNHNS and SASEGT. The CDR3 region has the DNA TGTGCCAGCAGTGCTCCCACTGTAAACATTCAGTACTTC. It translates to CASSAPTVNIQYF.

The V and J genes are TRBV20-1 and TRBJ1-6; no reliable D call. Per germline, CDR1 DFQATT and CDR2 SNEGSKA (reference sequence). The CDR3 is 13 residues long. Trimming removed 3 bases at V and 8 bases at J, with 11 bases between. The CDR3 coding sequence is TGCAGTGCTAGTCTACCAGCCCATTCACCCCTCCACTTT. It encodes CSASLPAHSPLHF.

This clonotype was found once. The gene calls are TRBV9 and TRBJ1-1; 8 positions agree with TRBD1. Per the germline V gene, CDR1 is SGDLS and CDR2 is YYNGEE. This CDR3 has 13 residues. V lost 4 bases, J lost 7 bases, and 6 bases stayed unmatched. The CDR3 is CASSTGTGNEAFF. In DNA, the CDR3 is TGTGCCAGCAGCACGGGGACAGGAAATGAAGCTTTCTTT.

The CDR3 reads CASSSSGRLLSGANVLTF. CDR3 nucleotide sequence: TGTGCCAGCAGCTCCTCGGGGCGACTACTCTCTGGGGCCAACGTCCTGACTTTC. The chain links TRBV7-6 to TRBJ2-6; tentatively, D is TRBD1 or TRBD2 (5 bases each). The CDR3 is 18 residues long. CDR1 and CDR2 (germline): SGHVS, FNYEAQ. Trimming pared 4 bases from V and 0 bases from J, leaving 16 bases between. Full variable domain (rest looked up from reference TRBV7-6 and TRBJ2-6): GAGVSQSPRYKVTKRGQDVALRCDPISGHVSLYWYRQALGQGPEFLTYFNYEAQQDKSGLPNDRFSAERPEGSISTLTIQRTEQRDSAMYRCASSSSGRLLSGANVLTFGAGSRLTVL.

CDR3 amino acids: CASSFRQGIVMNTEAFF. CDR3 bases: TGTGCCAGCAGCTTTCGACAGGGAATTGTAATGAACACTGAAGCTTTCTTT. V usage is TRBV11-2 and J usage is TRBJ1-1; 7 bases align to TRBD1. The V segment lost 3 bases and the J segment 0 bases; nucleotides outside the gene matches: 10. The CDR3 has 17 amino acids. Germline V gene sequence: CDR1 SGHAT, CDR2 FQNNGV.

In this sample, this clonotype turned up a few times. This chain links TRBV20-1 with TRBJ1-1, with a possible D match to TRBD1 (5 bases). V was clipped by 5 bases and J by 1 base, with 8 bases between them. Germline CDR1 reads DFQATT; CDR2 reads SNEGSKA (reference sequence). The length of the CDR3 is 12 residues. The CDR3 DNA reads TGCAGTGCTTTAGACAGGAACACTGAAGCTTTCTTT. It yields the protein CSALDRNTEAFF.

The chain uses TRBV18 and TRBJ1-2, with D unresolved. Germline V gene sequence: CDR1 KGHSH, CDR2 LQKENI. This CDR3 contains 13 residues. V was clipped by 6 bases and J by 6 bases, with 14 bases between them. The CDR3 reads CASSPGRGDGYTF. CDR3 in DNA: TGTGCCAGCTCCCCAGGACGGGGAGATGGCTACACCTTC.

The CDR3 region is CASSMGGANTIYF. The DNA of the CDR3 is TGTGCCAGCAGCATGGGGGGGGCAAACACCATATATTTT. This rearrangement joins TRBV5-8 to TRBJ1-3; a possible D gene is TRBD1 (6 bases). CDR1 SGHTS and CDR2 YDEGEE come from the germline V gene. The length of the CDR3 is 13 residues. V lost 4 bases, J lost 6 bases, and 11 bases lay in between.

V usage is TRBV20-1 and J usage is TRBJ2-7; D might be TRBD2 (6 bases). CDR1 and CDR2 (germline): DFQATT, SNEGSKA (reference sequence). Trimming stripped 6 bases from V and 10 bases from J, with 22 bases between. The CDR3 totals 13 residues. The chain's CDR3 is CSAHPPGGAPQYF. CDR3 nucleotides: TGCAGTGCCCACCCCCCCGGGGGTGCCCCTCAGTACTTC.

The rearrangement links TRBV6-1 to TRBJ1-2, with a possible D match to TRBD1 (5 bases). CDR1 and CDR2 (germline): MNHNS, SASEGT. Trimming left V 2 bases short and J 5 bases short, with 9 bases between. CDR3 size: 13 residues. The CDR3 nucleotides read TGTGCCAGCAGTGAACCAGGGTGGTATGGCTACACCTTC. This encodes CASSEPGWYGYTF.